Listed below are T cell receptor beta chains from one sample, sequenced in a study of blood T cells in healthy people across ages. TCRdb called the 5' RACE reads again in MiXCR, with one record for every CDR3 protein. In the table there are approximately 1.5 million distinct CDR3 sequences, about 42% of which are singletons. The sample was blood. The source is a woman aged 18 to 35 in good health. CDR3s include the opening cysteine and the closing phenylalanine or tryptophan. The order of the fields is J gene, D gene, clone size, V gene, CDR3 length, CDR3 protein, CDR3 DNA. A D gene is named only where the DNA matches it firmly. Part of the rows lack a size; the others show once, few, many or a class for expanded clones.

j_call: TRBJ1-2; d_call: .; clone_size: .; v_call: TRBV27; cdr3_length: 14; cdr3_aa: CASSLARAGYGYTF; cdr3_nt: TGTGCCAGCAGTTTGGCTAGAGCCGGCTATGGCTACACCTTC
j_call: TRBJ1-1; d_call: .; clone_size: .; v_call: TRBV30; cdr3_length: 13; cdr3_aa: CAWSVGPYTEAFF; cdr3_nt: TGTGCCTGGAGTGTGGGGCCCTACACTGAAGCTTTCTTT
j_call: TRBJ2-3; d_call: TRBD2; clone_size: few; v_call: TRBV12-3/TRBV12-4; cdr3_length: 15; cdr3_aa: CASRRSGGGTDTQYF; cdr3_nt: TGTGCCAGCAGGCGTAGCGGGGGAGGCACAGATACGCAGTATTTT
j_call: TRBJ1-6; d_call: TRBD1; clone_size: .; v_call: TRBV23-1; cdr3_length: 16; cdr3_aa: CASSLPQGGSHSPLHF; cdr3_nt: TGCGCCAGCAGTCTCCCCCAGGGGGGTTCGCATTCACCCCTCCACTTT
j_call: TRBJ1-1; d_call: TRBD1; clone_size: few; v_call: TRBV12-3/TRBV12-4; cdr3_length: 15; cdr3_aa: CASSPRDRGTPEAFF; cdr3_nt: TGTGCCAGCAGTCCCAGGGACAGGGGGACCCCTGAAGCTTTCTTT
j_call: TRBJ1-5; d_call: .; clone_size: .; v_call: TRBV4-3; cdr3_length: 15; cdr3_aa: CASSQDWAPNQPQHF; cdr3_nt: TGCGCCAGCAGCCAAGATTGGGCACCCAATCAGCCCCAGCATTTT
j_call: TRBJ1-1; d_call: .; clone_size: .; v_call: TRBV14; cdr3_length: 14; cdr3_aa: CASSQDWTVTEAFF; cdr3_nt: TGTGCCAGCAGCCAAGATTGGACAGTCACTGAAGCTTTCTTT
j_call: TRBJ2-6; d_call: .; clone_size: .; v_call: TRBV20-1; cdr3_length: 15; cdr3_aa: CSARDLGAGANVLTF; cdr3_nt: TGCAGTGCTAGAGATCTCGGGGCTGGGGCCAACGTCCTGACTTTC
j_call: TRBJ1-1; d_call: .; clone_size: few; v_call: TRBV29-1; cdr3_length: 13; cdr3_aa: CSVAWARGTEAFF; cdr3_nt: TGCAGCGTTGCGTGGGCTAGGGGCACTGAAGCTTTCTTT
j_call: TRBJ2-3; d_call: TRBD1; clone_size: .; v_call: TRBV7-2; cdr3_length: 13; cdr3_aa: CASSGQGGYTQYF; cdr3_nt: TGTGCCAGCAGCGGACAGGGCGGTTATACGCAGTATTTT
j_call: TRBJ2-2; d_call: .; clone_size: .; v_call: TRBV4-1; cdr3_length: 15; cdr3_aa: CASSPPEINTGELFF; cdr3_nt: TGCGCCAGCAGCCCCCCGGAGATAAACACCGGGGAGCTGTTTTTT
j_call: TRBJ2-3; d_call: TRBD2; clone_size: few; v_call: TRBV6-5; cdr3_length: 13; cdr3_aa: CATQAGGRDTQYF; cdr3_nt: TGTGCCACCCAAGCGGGGGGAAGGGATACGCAGTATTTT
j_call: TRBJ1-2; d_call: .; clone_size: .; v_call: TRBV28; cdr3_length: 13; cdr3_aa: CASSSPQIYGYTF; cdr3_nt: TGTGCCAGCAGTTCCCCGCAGATCTATGGCTACACCTTC
j_call: TRBJ2-1; d_call: .; clone_size: few; v_call: TRBV27; cdr3_length: 12; cdr3_aa: CASSLNGDEQFF; cdr3_nt: TGTGCCAGCAGTTTAAATGGGGATGAGCAGTTCTTC
j_call: TRBJ2-1; d_call: .; clone_size: .; v_call: TRBV30; cdr3_length: 15; cdr3_aa: CAWSRTSWSYNEQFF; cdr3_nt: TGTGCCTGGAGCCGAACTAGCTGGTCCTACAATGAGCAGTTCTTC
j_call: TRBJ1-2; d_call: .; clone_size: .; v_call: TRBV28; cdr3_length: 17; cdr3_aa: CASSLSGHVITLEGYTF; cdr3_nt: TGTGCCAGCAGCTTATCGGGCCATGTTATAACCCTCGAGGGCTACACCTTC
j_call: TRBJ2-7; d_call: .; clone_size: .; v_call: TRBV5-1; cdr3_length: 12; cdr3_aa: CASSLGHQEQYF; cdr3_nt: TGCGCCAGCAGCCTGGGACATCAAGAGCAGTACTTC
j_call: TRBJ2-7; d_call: TRBD2; clone_size: .; v_call: TRBV7-2; cdr3_length: 15; cdr3_aa: CASSYLRDYSCEQYF; cdr3_nt: TGTGCCAGCAGCTATCTCCGGGACTACTCCTGCGAGCAGTACTTC
j_call: TRBJ1-1; d_call: .; clone_size: few; v_call: TRBV11-2; cdr3_length: 12; cdr3_aa: CASSFRGSEAFF; cdr3_nt: TGTGCCAGCAGCTTTAGGGGATCGGAAGCTTTCTTT
j_call: TRBJ1-2; d_call: TRBD1; clone_size: .; v_call: TRBV12-3/TRBV12-4; cdr3_length: 14; cdr3_aa: CASSVTGAFYGYTF; cdr3_nt: TGTGCCAGCAGTGTAACAGGGGCGTTCTATGGCTACACCTTC
j_call: TRBJ2-3; d_call: .; clone_size: .; v_call: TRBV12-5; cdr3_length: 14; cdr3_aa: CASGFPRSTDTQYF; cdr3_nt: TGTGCTAGTGGTTTCCCACGCAGCACAGATACGCAGTATTTT
j_call: TRBJ2-3; d_call: TRBD2; clone_size: .; v_call: TRBV12-3/TRBV12-4; cdr3_length: 14; cdr3_aa: CASNGGGITDTRYF; cdr3_nt: TGTGCCAGCAACGGGGGGGGGATCACAGATACGCGGTATTTT
j_call: TRBJ1-2; d_call: TRBD1; clone_size: .; v_call: TRBV7-2; cdr3_length: 16; cdr3_aa: CASSAASGGQVDGYTF; cdr3_nt: TGTGCCAGCAGCGCTGCATCGGGGGGACAGGTAGACGGCTACACCTTC
j_call: TRBJ2-3; d_call: .; clone_size: .; v_call: TRBV25-1; cdr3_length: 17; cdr3_aa: CASSDSNRRGPTDTQYF; cdr3_nt: TGTGCCAGCAGTGATTCAAATCGGCGGGGACCCACAGATACGCAGTATTTT
j_call: TRBJ1-1; d_call: .; clone_size: many; v_call: TRBV3-1; cdr3_length: 12; cdr3_aa: CASSQGGTEAFF; cdr3_nt: TGTGCCAGCAGCCAGGGGGGGACTGAAGCTTTCTTT
j_call: TRBJ2-1; d_call: .; clone_size: few; v_call: TRBV20-1; cdr3_length: 16; cdr3_aa: CSARDVAKDTYNEQFF; cdr3_nt: TGCAGTGCTAGAGATGTGGCCAAGGATACCTACAATGAGCAGTTCTTC
j_call: TRBJ2-5; d_call: TRBD2; clone_size: .; v_call: TRBV20-1; cdr3_length: 13; cdr3_aa: CSARDWGGRAQYF; cdr3_nt: TGCAGTGCTAGAGATTGGGGGGGGAGAGCCCAGTACTTC
j_call: TRBJ2-7; d_call: .; clone_size: .; v_call: TRBV20-1; cdr3_length: 11; cdr3_aa: CSATGVYEQYF; cdr3_nt: TGCAGCGCCACGGGAGTTTACGAGCAGTACTTC
j_call: TRBJ1-5; d_call: .; clone_size: few; v_call: TRBV12-3/TRBV12-4; cdr3_length: 12; cdr3_aa: CASKGTQGPQHF; cdr3_nt: TGTGCCAGCAAGGGCACCCAGGGGCCCCAGCATTTT
j_call: TRBJ1-2; d_call: TRBD1; clone_size: .; v_call: TRBV7-9; cdr3_length: 16; cdr3_aa: CASSQGPGQGLYGYTF; cdr3_nt: TGTGCCAGCAGCCAAGGCCCGGGACAGGGGCTTTATGGCTACACCTTC
j_call: TRBJ2-7; d_call: TRBD2; clone_size: few; v_call: TRBV2; cdr3_length: 18; cdr3_aa: CAILSGTSGGRFPYEQYF; cdr3_nt: TGTGCCATCCTATCCGGGACTAGCGGGGGGAGATTTCCCTACGAGCAGTACTTC
j_call: TRBJ1-4; d_call: TRBD1; clone_size: .; v_call: TRBV2; cdr3_length: 15; cdr3_aa: CASLRQGAFREKLFF; cdr3_nt: TGTGCCAGTCTTCGACAGGGGGCTTTCAGGGAAAAACTGTTTTTT
j_call: TRBJ2-3; d_call: .; clone_size: few; v_call: TRBV14; cdr3_length: 17; cdr3_aa: CASSQDGLALSTDTQYF; cdr3_nt: TGTGCCAGCAGCCAAGATGGCCTAGCGCTTAGCACAGATACGCAGTATTTT
j_call: TRBJ1-1; d_call: .; clone_size: .; v_call: TRBV6-5; cdr3_length: 12; cdr3_aa: CASGRRNTEAFF; cdr3_nt: TGTGCCAGCGGGAGGCGGAACACTGAAGCTTTCTTT
j_call: TRBJ1-6; d_call: TRBD1; clone_size: .; v_call: TRBV7-8; cdr3_length: 15; cdr3_aa: CASSPQGVPNSPLHF; cdr3_nt: TGTGCCAGCAGCCCACAGGGGGTGCCTAATTCACCCCTCCACTTT
j_call: TRBJ1-2; d_call: .; clone_size: .; v_call: TRBV12-3/TRBV12-4; cdr3_length: 14; cdr3_aa: CASSPNRQFYGYTF; cdr3_nt: TGTGCCAGCAGTCCCAACCGGCAGTTCTATGGCTACACCTTC
j_call: TRBJ1-4; d_call: .; clone_size: .; v_call: TRBV6-6; cdr3_length: 16; cdr3_aa: CASIQAGPINNEKLFF; cdr3_nt: TGTGCCAGCATCCAAGCTGGCCCCATTAATAATGAAAAACTGTTTTTT
j_call: TRBJ2-7; d_call: .; clone_size: .; v_call: TRBV7-2; cdr3_length: 13; cdr3_aa: CASSIPGYNEQYF; cdr3_nt: TGTGCCAGCAGCATCCCAGGGTACAATGAGCAGTACTTC
j_call: TRBJ1-4; d_call: .; clone_size: once; v_call: TRBV15; cdr3_length: 16; cdr3_aa: CATSRDGRVTNEKLFF; cdr3_nt: TGTGCCACCAGCAGAGATGGCAGGGTAACTAATGAAAAACTGTTTTTT
j_call: TRBJ1-2; d_call: .; clone_size: many; v_call: TRBV9; cdr3_length: 14; cdr3_aa: CASSPNLANYGYTF; cdr3_nt: TGTGCCAGCAGTCCAAACTTGGCAAACTATGGCTACACCTTC
j_call: TRBJ2-1; d_call: TRBD2; clone_size: many; v_call: TRBV12-3/TRBV12-4; cdr3_length: 16; cdr3_aa: CASYGLAGGSYNEQFF; cdr3_nt: TGTGCCAGCTACGGACTAGCGGGGGGGTCCTACAATGAGCAGTTCTTC
j_call: TRBJ2-5; d_call: .; clone_size: few; v_call: TRBV4-2; cdr3_length: 16; cdr3_aa: CASSQDMSEYPETQYF; cdr3_nt: TGTGCCAGCAGCCAAGATATGTCGGAATACCCCGAGACCCAGTACTTC
j_call: TRBJ2-7; d_call: .; clone_size: .; v_call: TRBV11-2; cdr3_length: 13; cdr3_aa: CASSPYRHYEQYF; cdr3_nt: TGTGCCAGCAGCCCTTACAGACACTACGAGCAGTACTTC
j_call: TRBJ2-1; d_call: TRBD2; clone_size: few; v_call: TRBV6-2/TRBV6-3; cdr3_length: 15; cdr3_aa: CASSYRTSGSNEQFF; cdr3_nt: TGTGCCAGCAGTTACCGGACTAGCGGGAGTAATGAGCAGTTCTTC
j_call: TRBJ2-1; d_call: .; clone_size: .; v_call: TRBV20-1; cdr3_length: 14; cdr3_aa: CSAFGGLAYNEQFF; cdr3_nt: TGCAGTGCTTTCGGGGGCCTCGCGTACAATGAGCAGTTCTTC
j_call: TRBJ2-1; d_call: TRBD1; clone_size: many; v_call: TRBV7-9; cdr3_length: 15; cdr3_aa: CASSTGTGDYNEQFF; cdr3_nt: TGTGCCAGCAGCACCGGGACAGGGGACTACAATGAGCAGTTCTTC
j_call: TRBJ1-5; d_call: TRBD1; clone_size: .; v_call: TRBV20-1; cdr3_length: 14; cdr3_aa: CSAEPGQGYQPQHF; cdr3_nt: TGCAGTGCAGAACCGGGACAGGGGTATCAGCCCCAGCATTTT
j_call: TRBJ2-1; d_call: TRBD1; clone_size: .; v_call: TRBV20-1; cdr3_length: 12; cdr3_aa: CSVRTGRNEQFF; cdr3_nt: TGCAGTGTCAGGACAGGGCGCAATGAGCAGTTCTTC
j_call: TRBJ2-3; d_call: .; clone_size: .; v_call: TRBV20-1; cdr3_length: 15; cdr3_aa: CSATVNPGPTDTQYF; cdr3_nt: TGCAGTGCCACCGTAAACCCGGGTCCCACAGATACGCAGTATTTT
j_call: TRBJ1-2; d_call: .; clone_size: .; v_call: TRBV9; cdr3_length: 15; cdr3_aa: CASSPGGGPNYGYTF; cdr3_nt: TGTGCCAGCAGCCCAGGCGGGGGCCCTAACTATGGCTACACCTTC
j_call: TRBJ2-7; d_call: .; clone_size: .; v_call: TRBV7-2; cdr3_length: 14; cdr3_aa: CASSLGRSFYEQYF; cdr3_nt: TGTGCCAGCAGCCTTGGACGGAGCTTCTACGAGCAGTACTTC
j_call: TRBJ2-1; d_call: .; clone_size: .; v_call: TRBV20-1; cdr3_length: 12; cdr3_aa: CSARLRGYEQFF; cdr3_nt: TGCAGTGCTAGATTAAGGGGCTATGAGCAGTTCTTC
j_call: TRBJ2-5; d_call: .; clone_size: .; v_call: TRBV12-3/TRBV12-4; cdr3_length: 13; cdr3_aa: CASRAGINNEQYF; cdr3_nt: TGTGCCAGCAGGGCAGGAATAAACAATGAGCAGTACTTC
j_call: TRBJ1-5; d_call: .; clone_size: few; v_call: TRBV20-1; cdr3_length: 13; cdr3_aa: CSGAVELNQPQHF; cdr3_nt: TGCAGTGGGGCTGTCGAGCTAAATCAGCCCCAGCATTTT